This T cell receptor (beta chain) was recovered during a study of T cell repertoires in cytomegalovirus infection. Across the study: Matching HLA type and CMV infection were both indicated by public TCR beta signatures.

The CDR3 spans 14 residues. The J segment lost 5 bases and the V segment lost 3 bases, leaving 9 bases of the junction unmatched. Germline-derived CDR1 and CDR2 are DFQATT and SNEGSKA (reference sequence). Study outcomes and limitations: Pooled public TCR beta family frequency picked out CMV carriers with the relevant HLA. In two of eight donors, the top clonotype was HLA-C-restricted CMV-specific.

This clonotype was observed many times. What it recognizes is unknown. TCRdb itself ran the reads through MiXCR, one entry per CDR3 protein. The table has tens of thousands of distinct CDR3 sequences, 4% seen once. The receptor was derived from a human donor in good health (CMV status not recorded). Some clones in this sample may be carry-over from other donors' samples. Sequencing used PBMCs. V is TRBV20-1 and J is TRBJ2-7; 8 nucleotides agree with TRBD2. In DNA form, the CDR3 reads TGCAGTGCTAGCCCTCGAGCGGGGGTCGACGAGCAGTACTTC. It specifies CSASPRAGVDEQYF.